These 2 T cell receptor beta chains were all obtained from the same sample, sequenced in a study of blood T cells in healthy people across ages. Together with a sample-barcoded 5' primer, a J-beta primer mix was included in a second PCR lasting about 7 to 11 cycles. A single record per CDR3 protein comes from TCRdb applying MiXCR to the 5' RACE reads. This table has more than 650,000 distinct CDR3 sequences, about 20% appearing once. The sequenced sample consisted of blood. These receptors all come from a man between 65 and 85 years old in good health.

V gene TRBV19 combines with J gene TRBJ2-7; 8 nucleotides match TRBD1. The J call may not be correct, given that the DNA end is closer to TRBJ2-1. There are 12 residues in the CDR3. CDR1 and CDR2 (germline): LNHDA, SQIVND (reference sequence). The CDR3 loop reads CAILQGVDEQFF. In DNA, the CDR3 is TGTGCCATCCTACAGGGGGTAGATGAGCAGTTCTTC.

The J gene is TRBJ1-1, the V gene TRBV10-3; D is perhaps TRBD1 (5 bases). This CDR3 has 15 amino acids. Trimming took off 1 base at V and 0 bases at J, with 9 bases between the two ends. Germline V gene lookup returns CDR1 ENHRY and CDR2 SYGVKD. CDR3 coding DNA: TGTGCCATCAGTGAGTTAAGGGGCATGAACACTGAAGCTTTCTTT. Translation: CAISELRGMNTEAFF.